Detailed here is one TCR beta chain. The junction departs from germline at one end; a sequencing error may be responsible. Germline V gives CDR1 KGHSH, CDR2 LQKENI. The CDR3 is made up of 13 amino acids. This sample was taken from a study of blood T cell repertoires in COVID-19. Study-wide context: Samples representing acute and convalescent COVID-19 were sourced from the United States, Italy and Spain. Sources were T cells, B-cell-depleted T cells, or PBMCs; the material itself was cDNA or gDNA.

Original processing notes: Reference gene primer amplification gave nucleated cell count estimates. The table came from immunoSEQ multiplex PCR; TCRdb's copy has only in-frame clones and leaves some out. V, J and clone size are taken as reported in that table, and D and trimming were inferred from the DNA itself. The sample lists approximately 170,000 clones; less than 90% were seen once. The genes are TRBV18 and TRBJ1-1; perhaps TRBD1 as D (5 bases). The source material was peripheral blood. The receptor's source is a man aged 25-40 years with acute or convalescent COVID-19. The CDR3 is CASSPSGNAEAFF. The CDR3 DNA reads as TGTGCCAGCTCACCTTCAGGGAACGCTGAAGCTTTCTTT.